This T cell receptor (beta chain) originates from a study of graft-versus-host responses after intestinal transplantation. At the level of the study: Isolated intestinal, liver-intestinal, or multivisceral transplants were what recipients had. Study findings and constraints: Recipient marrow harbored GvH clones, some of which surfaced first in ileum or blood. Graft-donor T cell macrochimerism in patients accompanied high graft-versus-host to host-versus-graft clonal ratios in allografts.

The CDR3 is made up of 11 amino acids. Comment on this clone: The antigen remains unidentified.

Method: immunoSEQ multiplex PCR; TCRdb's copy keeps in-frame clones and lacks some. The sample carries under 20,000 clones, more than 75% recorded once. Each post-transplant bone marrow sample was taken from the posterior iliac crest or from another site. V gene TRBV21-1 combines with J gene TRBJ2-1. TRBV21-1 represents a pseudogene. This clonotype originated in a human patient who received an intestinal transplant, so some T cells may come from the graft donor. The source material was bone marrow, sampled about 130 days after transplant. The CDR3 DNA reads TGTGCCAGCAGCAAAGCTGTTGAGCAGTTCTTC. Amino acid sequence: CASSKAVEQFF.